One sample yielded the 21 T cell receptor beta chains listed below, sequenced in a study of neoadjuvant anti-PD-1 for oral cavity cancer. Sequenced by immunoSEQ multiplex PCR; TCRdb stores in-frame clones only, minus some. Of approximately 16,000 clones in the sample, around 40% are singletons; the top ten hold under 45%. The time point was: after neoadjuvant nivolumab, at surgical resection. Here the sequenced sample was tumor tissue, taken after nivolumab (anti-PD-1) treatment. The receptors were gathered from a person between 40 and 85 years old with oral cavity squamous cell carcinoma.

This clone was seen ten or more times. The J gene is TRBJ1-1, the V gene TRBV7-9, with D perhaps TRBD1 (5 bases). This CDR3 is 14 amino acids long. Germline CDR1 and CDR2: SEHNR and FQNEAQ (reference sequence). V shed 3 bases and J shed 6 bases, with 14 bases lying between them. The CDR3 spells CASSFRTTGAEAFF. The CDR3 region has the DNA TGTGCCAGCAGCTTCAGAACGACGGGGGCTGAAGCTTTCTTT.

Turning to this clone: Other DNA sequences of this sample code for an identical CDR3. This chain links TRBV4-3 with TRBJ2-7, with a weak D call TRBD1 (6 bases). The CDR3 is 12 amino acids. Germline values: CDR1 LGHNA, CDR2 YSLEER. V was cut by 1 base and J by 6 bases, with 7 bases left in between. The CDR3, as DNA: TGCGCCAGCAGCCAAGGCAGGGGCGAGCAGTACTTC. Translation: CASSQGRGEQYF.

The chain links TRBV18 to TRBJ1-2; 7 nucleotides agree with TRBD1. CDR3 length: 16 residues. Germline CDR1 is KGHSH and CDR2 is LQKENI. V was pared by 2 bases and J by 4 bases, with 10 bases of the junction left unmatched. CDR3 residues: CASSPGVEGAGYGYTF. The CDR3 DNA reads TGTGCCAGCTCACCAGGGGTTGAGGGGGCCGGCTATGGCTACACCTTC.

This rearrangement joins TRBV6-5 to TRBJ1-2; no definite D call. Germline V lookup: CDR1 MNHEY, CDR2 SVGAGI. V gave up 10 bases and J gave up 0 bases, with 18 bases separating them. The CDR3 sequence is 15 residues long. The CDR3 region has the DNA TGTGCCACCCGTCTTGGGATTGGGGCTAACTATGGCTACACCTTC. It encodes CATRLGIGANYGYTF.

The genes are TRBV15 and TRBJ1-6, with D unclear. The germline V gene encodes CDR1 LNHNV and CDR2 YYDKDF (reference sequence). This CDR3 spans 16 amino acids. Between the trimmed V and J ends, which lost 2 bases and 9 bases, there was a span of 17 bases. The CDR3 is CATSRSKTPGGSPLHF. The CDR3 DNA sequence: TGTGCCACCAGCAGATCCAAGACTCCGGGAGGTTCACCCCTCCACTTT.

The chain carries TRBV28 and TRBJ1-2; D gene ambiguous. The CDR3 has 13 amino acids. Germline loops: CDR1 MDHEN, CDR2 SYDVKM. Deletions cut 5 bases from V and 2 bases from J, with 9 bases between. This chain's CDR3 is CASSPPLNYGYTF. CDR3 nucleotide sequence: TGTGCCAGCAGTCCTCCCTTGAACTATGGCTACACCTTC.

The CDR3 nucleotides are TGTGCCAGCAGCTTGGGCTTTGGGGGACCCAAGAATTCACCCCTCCACTTT. Protein product: CASSLGFGGPKNSPLHF. The chain couples TRBV7-2 to TRBJ1-6; possible D gene TRBD1, 5 bases. The germline V gene encodes CDR1 SGHTA and CDR2 FQGNSA. The CDR3 contains 17 residues. The V gene lost 3 bases and the J gene lost 7 bases, with 19 bases spanning the gap.

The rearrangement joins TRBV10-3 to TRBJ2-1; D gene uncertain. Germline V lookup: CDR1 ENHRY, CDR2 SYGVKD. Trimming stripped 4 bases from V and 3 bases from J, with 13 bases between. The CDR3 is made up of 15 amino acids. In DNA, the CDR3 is TGTGCCATCAGTGTCCCCCCACTTGGCTACAATGAGCAGTTCTTC. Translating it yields CAISVPPLGYNEQFF.

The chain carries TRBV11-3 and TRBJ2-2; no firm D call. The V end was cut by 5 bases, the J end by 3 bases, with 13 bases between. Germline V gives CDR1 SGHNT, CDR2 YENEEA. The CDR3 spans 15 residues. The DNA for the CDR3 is TGTGCCAGCAGCCCCCAGAACGGGCACACCGGGGAGCTGTTTTTT. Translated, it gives CASSPQNGHTGELFF.

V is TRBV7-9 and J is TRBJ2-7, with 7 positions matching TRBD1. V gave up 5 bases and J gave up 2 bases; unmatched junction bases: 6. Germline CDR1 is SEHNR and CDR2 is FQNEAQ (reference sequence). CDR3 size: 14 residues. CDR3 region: CASSVDRVAYEQYF. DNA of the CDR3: TGTGCCAGCAGCGTAGACAGGGTTGCCTACGAGCAGTACTTC.

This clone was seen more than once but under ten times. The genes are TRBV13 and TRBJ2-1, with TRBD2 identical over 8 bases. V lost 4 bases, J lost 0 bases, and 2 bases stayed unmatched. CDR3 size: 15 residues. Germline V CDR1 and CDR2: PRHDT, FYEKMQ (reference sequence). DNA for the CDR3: TGTGCCAGCAGCTGGGGACTAGTCTCCTACAATGAGCAGTTCTTC. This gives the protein CASSWGLVSYNEQFF.

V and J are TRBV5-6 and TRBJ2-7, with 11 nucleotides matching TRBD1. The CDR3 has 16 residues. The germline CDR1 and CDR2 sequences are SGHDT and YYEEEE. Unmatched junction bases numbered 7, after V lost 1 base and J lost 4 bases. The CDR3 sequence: CASSLRRTGGTYEQYF. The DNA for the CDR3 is TGTGCCAGCAGCTTGCGACGGACAGGGGGCACGTACGAGCAGTACTTC.

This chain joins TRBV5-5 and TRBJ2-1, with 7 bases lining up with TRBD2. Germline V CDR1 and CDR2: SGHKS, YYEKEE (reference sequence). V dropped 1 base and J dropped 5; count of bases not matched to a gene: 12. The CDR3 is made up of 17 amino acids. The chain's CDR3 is CASSLRYRQGGHNEQFF. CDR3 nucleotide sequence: TGTGCCAGCAGCTTGCGTTACCGGCAGGGAGGGCACAATGAGCAGTTCTTC.

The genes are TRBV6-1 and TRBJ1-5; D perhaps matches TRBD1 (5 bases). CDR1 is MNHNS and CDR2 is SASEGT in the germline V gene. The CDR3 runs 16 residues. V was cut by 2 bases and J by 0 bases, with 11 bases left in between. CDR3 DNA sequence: TGTGCCAGCAGTGAAAGGGGTTGGGATAGCAATCAGCCCCAGCATTTT. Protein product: CASSERGWDSNQPQHF.

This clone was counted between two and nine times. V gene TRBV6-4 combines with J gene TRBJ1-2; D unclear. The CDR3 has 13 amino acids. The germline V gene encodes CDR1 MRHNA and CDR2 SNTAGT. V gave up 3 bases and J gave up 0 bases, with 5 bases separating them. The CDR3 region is CASSERANYGYTF. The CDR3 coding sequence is TGTGCCAGCAGTGAAAGGGCTAACTATGGCTACACCTTC.

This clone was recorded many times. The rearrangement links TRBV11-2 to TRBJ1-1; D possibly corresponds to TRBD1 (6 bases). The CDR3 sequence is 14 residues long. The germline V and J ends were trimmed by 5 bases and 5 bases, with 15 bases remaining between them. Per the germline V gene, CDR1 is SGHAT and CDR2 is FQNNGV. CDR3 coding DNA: TGTGCCAGCAGCACCGCCCAGGGGTGGACTGAAGCTTTCTTT. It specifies CASSTAQGWTEAFF.

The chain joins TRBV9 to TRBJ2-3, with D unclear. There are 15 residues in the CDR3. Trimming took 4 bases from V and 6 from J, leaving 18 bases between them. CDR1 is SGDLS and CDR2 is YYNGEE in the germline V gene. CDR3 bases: TGTGCCAGCAGCCCCCGGGTGGGCCTTCAGGATACGCAGTATTTT. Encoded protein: CASSPRVGLQDTQYF.

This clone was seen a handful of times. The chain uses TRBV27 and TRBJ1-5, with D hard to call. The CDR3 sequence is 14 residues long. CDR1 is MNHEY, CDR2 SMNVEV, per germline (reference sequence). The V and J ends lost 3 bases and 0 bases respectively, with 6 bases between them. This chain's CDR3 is CASSFRDSNQPQHF. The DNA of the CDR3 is TGTGCCAGCAGTTTCAGAGATAGCAATCAGCCCCAGCATTTT.

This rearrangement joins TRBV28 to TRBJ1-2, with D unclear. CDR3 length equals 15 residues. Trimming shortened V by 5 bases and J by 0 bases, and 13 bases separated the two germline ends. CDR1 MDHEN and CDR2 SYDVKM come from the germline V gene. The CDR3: CASSPKGRANYGYTF. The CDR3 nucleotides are TGTGCCAGCAGTCCTAAGGGCCGCGCTAACTATGGCTACACCTTC.

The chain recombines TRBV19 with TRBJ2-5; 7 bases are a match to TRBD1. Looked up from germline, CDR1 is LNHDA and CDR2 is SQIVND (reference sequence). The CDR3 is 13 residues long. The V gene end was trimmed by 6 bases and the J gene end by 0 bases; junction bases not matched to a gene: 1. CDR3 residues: CASRGTDQETQYF. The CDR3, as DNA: TGTGCCAGTAGGGGGACAGACCAAGAGACCCAGTACTTC. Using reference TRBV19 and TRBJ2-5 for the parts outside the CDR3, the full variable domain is DGGITQSPKYLFRKEGQNVTLSCEQNLNHDAMYWYRQDPGQGLRLIYYSQIVNDFQKGDIAEGYSVSREKKESFPLTVTSAQKNPTAFYLCASRGTDQETQYFGPGTRLLVL.

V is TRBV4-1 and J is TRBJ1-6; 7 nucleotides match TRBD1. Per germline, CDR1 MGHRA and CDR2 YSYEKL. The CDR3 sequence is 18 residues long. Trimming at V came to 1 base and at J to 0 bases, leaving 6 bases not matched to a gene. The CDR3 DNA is TGCGCCAGCAGCCAAGGGGGGACAGCCAGCTCCTATAATTCACCCCTCCACTTT. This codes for CASSQGGTASSYNSPLHF.